Below are 4 T cell receptor beta chains sequenced from a single sample in a study of Ad26.COV2.S vaccination and SARS-CoV-2 variants (dated by TCRdb to the early 2020s). Per the publication, the treatment or condition label means: about 20 received Ad26.COV2.S at low or high dose, single or two shots; roughly five received placebo; per-sample allocation not given. Repertoires of vaccine and placebo recipients were sequenced from samples taken on day 63 after the first injection. The method was the immunoSEQ multiplex PCR assay. The immuneACCESS repertoire file appears here via TCRdb, limited to in-frame rearrangements. These files lack a portion of the clones; in checked studies, under half of the deficit traces to unresolved V genes, and the cause of the others is not known. This sample lists about 680,000 clones; about 90% were detected once. Together, the top ten hold about 1.5% of the sample.

The sample here was peripheral blood, taken in a trial of Ad26.COV2.S vaccine versus placebo. The receptors derive from a person between 18 and 65 years old who received the Ad26.COV2.S COVID-19 vaccine or a placebo.

The chain joins TRBV27 to TRBJ2-7; D might be TRBD1 (5 bases). Between the trimmed V and J ends, which lost 2 bases and 2 bases, there was a span of 10 bases. There are 14 residues in the CDR3. Germline CDR1 MNHEY, CDR2 SMNVEV (reference sequence). CDR3: CASSLRTIPYEQYF. CDR3 in DNA: TGTGCCAGCAGTTTACGGACAATCCCCTACGAGCAGTACTTC.

Notes on this clone: Here the CDR3 omits its conserved ending phenylalanine or tryptophan, so a read error is the likely source. No DNA is shown, since the ends of the CDR3 on it are uncertain; the CDR3 is the one TCRdb lists. The chain carries TRBV7-4 and TRBJ1-1; the tabulated D call, TRBD1, remains unverified against the DNA. Germline loops: CDR1 SGHVT, CDR2 SQSDAQ. Ends included, the CDR3 has 10 residues. The chain's CDR3 is CASSLGAPPD.

On this clone: This sample includes further DNA sequences coding for the same CDR3. V gene TRBV6-6 combines with J gene TRBJ1-5; 8 bases match TRBD1. Trimming took 5 bases from V and 0 from J; bases not matched to a gene: 9. The CDR3 sequence is 17 residues long. CDR1 and CDR2 (germline): MNHNY, SVGAGI (reference sequence). Here the CDR3 DNA reads TGTGCCAGCAGTCGGACAGGGTCTCTTTATAGCAATCAGCCCCAGCATTTT. This sequence encodes CASSRTGSLYSNQPQHF.

This sequence joins TRBV30 and TRBJ2-7; D is possibly TRBD1 or TRBD2 (6 bases each). The CDR3 consists of 14 residues. V shed 3 bases and J shed 0 bases, with 12 bases lying between them. The germline gives CDR1 GTSNPN, CDR2 SVGIG (reference sequence). Here the CDR3 DNA reads TGTGCCTGGAGCGGGGGCGGGATCTCCTACGAGCAGTACTTC. Translation gives CAWSGGGISYEQYF.